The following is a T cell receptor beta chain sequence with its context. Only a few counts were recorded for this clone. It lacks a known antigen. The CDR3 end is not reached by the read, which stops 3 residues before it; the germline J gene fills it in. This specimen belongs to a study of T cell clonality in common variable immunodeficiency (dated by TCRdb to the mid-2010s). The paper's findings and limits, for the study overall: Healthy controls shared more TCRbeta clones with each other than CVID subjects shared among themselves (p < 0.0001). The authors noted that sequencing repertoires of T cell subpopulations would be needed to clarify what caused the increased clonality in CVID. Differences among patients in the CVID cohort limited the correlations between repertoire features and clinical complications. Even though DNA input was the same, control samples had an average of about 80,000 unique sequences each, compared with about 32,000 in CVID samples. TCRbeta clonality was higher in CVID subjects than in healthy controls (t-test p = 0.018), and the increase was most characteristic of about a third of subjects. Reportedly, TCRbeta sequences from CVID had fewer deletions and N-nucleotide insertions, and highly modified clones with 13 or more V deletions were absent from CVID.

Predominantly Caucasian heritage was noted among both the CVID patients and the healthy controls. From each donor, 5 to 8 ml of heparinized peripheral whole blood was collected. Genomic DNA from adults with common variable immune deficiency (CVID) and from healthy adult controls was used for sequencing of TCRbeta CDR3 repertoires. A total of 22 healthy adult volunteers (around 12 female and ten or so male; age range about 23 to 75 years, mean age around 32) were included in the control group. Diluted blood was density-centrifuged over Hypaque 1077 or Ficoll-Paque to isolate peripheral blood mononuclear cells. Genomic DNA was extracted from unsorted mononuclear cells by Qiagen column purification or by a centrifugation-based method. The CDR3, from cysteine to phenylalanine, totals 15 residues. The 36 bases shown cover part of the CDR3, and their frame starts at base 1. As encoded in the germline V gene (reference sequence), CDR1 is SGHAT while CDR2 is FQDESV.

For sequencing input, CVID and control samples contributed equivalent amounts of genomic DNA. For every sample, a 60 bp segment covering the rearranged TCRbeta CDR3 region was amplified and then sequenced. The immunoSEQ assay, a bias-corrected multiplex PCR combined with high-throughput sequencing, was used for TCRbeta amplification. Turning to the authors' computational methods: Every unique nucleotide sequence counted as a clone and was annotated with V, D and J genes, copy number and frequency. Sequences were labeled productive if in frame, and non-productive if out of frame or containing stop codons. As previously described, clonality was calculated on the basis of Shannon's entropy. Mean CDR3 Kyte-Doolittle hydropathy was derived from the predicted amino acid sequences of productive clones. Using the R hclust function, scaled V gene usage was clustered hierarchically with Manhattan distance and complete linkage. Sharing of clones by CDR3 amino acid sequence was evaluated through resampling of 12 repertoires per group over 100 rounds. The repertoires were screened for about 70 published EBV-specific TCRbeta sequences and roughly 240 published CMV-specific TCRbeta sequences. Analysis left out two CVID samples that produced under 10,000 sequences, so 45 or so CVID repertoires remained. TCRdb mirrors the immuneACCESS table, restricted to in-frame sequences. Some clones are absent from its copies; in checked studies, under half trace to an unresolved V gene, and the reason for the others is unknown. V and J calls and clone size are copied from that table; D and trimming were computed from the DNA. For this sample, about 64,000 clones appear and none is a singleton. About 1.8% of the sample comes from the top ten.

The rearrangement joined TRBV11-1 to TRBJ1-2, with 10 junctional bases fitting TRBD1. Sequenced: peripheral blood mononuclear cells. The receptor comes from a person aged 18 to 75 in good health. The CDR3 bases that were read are TGTGCCAGCAGCTCACGACAGGGGGCTAGAGAGATC. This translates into CASSSRQGAREI. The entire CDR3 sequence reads CASSSRQGAREIYTF.